The 5 T cell receptor beta chains presented below share a single source sample, sequenced in a study of T cells in tumors after PD-1 blockade. Data came from immunoSEQ multiplex PCR; TCRdb stores just in-frame clones and leaves some out. The repertoire consists of around 25,000 clones, with roughly 85% occurring once and the leading ten covering roughly 12%. The input for sequencing was PBMCs, taken after anti-PD-1 treatment. Receptor source: a human donor with basal cell carcinoma.

In its sample, this clone was seen once. This sequence joins TRBV2 and TRBJ1-5; D gene ambiguous. The V end lost 7 bases, the J end lost 0 bases, and 7 bases lay between the germline ends. Germline lookup yields CDR1 SNHLY and CDR2 FYNNEI. The CDR3 has 13 amino acids. CDR3 sequence (DNA): TGTGCCAGCAAAGAATATAGCAATCAGCCCCAGCATTTT. It is translated as CASKEYSNQPQHF.

The chain employs TRBV6-1 and TRBJ1-2; D is ambiguous. This CDR3 spans 14 amino acids. CDR1 MNHNS and CDR2 SASEGT come from the germline V gene. The V end was cut by 2 bases, the J end by 2 bases, with 9 bases between. In nucleotides, the CDR3 is TGTGCCAGCAGTGAAATTAAAGGGAACTATGGCTACACCTTC. Residues: CASSEIKGNYGYTF.

CDR3: CASRGTTGYGFTQYF. DNA for the CDR3: TGCGCCAGCAGGGGGACTACGGGATATGGGTTCACGCAGTATTTT. The V and J genes are TRBV5-1 and TRBJ2-3; 7 bases are shared with TRBD2. The trim removed 5 bases at V and 9 bases at J, leaving 15 bases unmatched. This CDR3 spans 15 amino acids. Germline V gives CDR1 SGHRS, CDR2 YFSETQ. The full variable domain, rest sourced from reference TRBV5-1 and TRBJ2-3, is KAGVTQTPRYLIKTRGQQVTLSCSPISGHRSVSWYQQTPGQGLQFLFEYFSETQRNKGNFPGRFSGRQFSNSRSEMNVSTLELGDSALYLCASRGTTGYGFTQYFGPGTRLTVL.

J is TRBJ1-1 and V is TRBV13, with D perhaps matching TRBD1 (6 bases). V was cut by 4 bases and J by 1 base, with 7 bases left in between. In germline, CDR1 is PRHDT, CDR2 FYEKMQ (reference sequence). The CDR3 loop spans 13 amino acids. The DNA for the CDR3 is TGTGCCAGCAGCTCGACAGGGAACACTGAAGCTTTCTTT. Protein product: CASSSTGNTEAFF. Filled out from reference TRBV13 and TRBJ1-1, the complete variable domain reads AAGVIQSPRHLIKEKRETATLKCYPIPRHDTVYWYQQGPGQDPQFLISFYEKMQSDKGSIPDRFSAQQFSDYHSELNMSSLELGDSALYFCASSSTGNTEAFFGQGTRLTVV.

Only one count was recorded for this clone. V usage is TRBV5-6 and J usage is TRBJ2-3; D is uncertain. Germline V lookup: CDR1 SGHDT, CDR2 YYEEEE. The V end was cut by 5 bases, the J end by 1 base, with 8 bases between. The CDR3 is made up of 13 amino acids. Here the CDR3 reads CASRWQRTDTQYF. The CDR3 DNA follows: TGTGCCAGCAGGTGGCAGCGCACAGATACGCAGTATTTT.